This T cell receptor beta chain was observed in a study of T cell changes during pregnancy in multiple sclerosis. Some clones are missing from TCRdb's copy, which holds only in-frame ones; the method was immunoSEQ multiplex PCR. The table shows 90,000 to 150,000 clones, with approximately 93% occurring only once. Trimming took 2 bases from V and 4 from J, leaving 15 bases between them. Per germline, CDR1 KGHSH and CDR2 LQKENI. This CDR3 comprises 16 residues. V usage is TRBV18 and J usage is TRBJ2-1; D is possibly TRBD2 (6 bases). The material sequenced was peripheral blood, taken before pregnancy. The TCR was taken from a female donor with multiple sclerosis, enrolled in a pregnancy study. The CDR3 here is CASSPGIREWYNEQFF. CDR3 sequence (DNA): TGTGCCAGCTCACCAGGAATCCGGGAGTGGTACAATGAGCAGTTCTTC.